This T cell receptor (beta chain) was captured by sequencing in a study of blood T cell repertoires in COVID-19. Looking at the study overall: Samples of COVID-19 (acute and convalescent) were obtained from the United States, Italy and Spain. PBMCs, B-cell-depleted T cells, or T cells were the source of the cDNA or gDNA that made up the material.

In germline, CDR1 is MNHEY, CDR2 SMNVEV (reference sequence). CDR3 length: 14 residues. V trimming: 2 bases; J trimming: 4 bases; junction bases outside the gene matches: 1. This clone was seen once. Original methodology: From reference gene primer amplification, estimates of nucleated cell counts were derived. The data were produced by immunoSEQ multiplex PCR, yet TCRdb's version contains in-frame clones alone and is incomplete. V, J and clone size are those of that table, while D and trimming were read from the DNA. The sample has nearly 55,000 clones, roughly three quarters seen once. The sample was peripheral blood. The clonotype originates from a human donor with active or convalescent COVID-19. The donor label of this sample is uncertain. The rearrangement links TRBV27 to TRBJ2-3; 9 nucleotides line up with TRBD1. The CDR3 loop reads CASSLGTGPDTQYF. CDR3 sequence (DNA): TGTGCCAGCAGTTTAGGGACAGGGCCAGATACGCAGTATTTT.